This T cell receptor (beta chain) was documented in a study of blood T cell repertoires in COVID-19. For the study at large: Samples of COVID-19 (acute and convalescent) were obtained from the United States, Italy and Spain.

This clone was counted many times. The method was immunoSEQ multiplex PCR; TCRdb's version includes in-frame clones alone and lacks a portion of them. The table has some 140,000 clones, around three quarters seen once. Sequenced sample: peripheral blood. This receptor was taken from a man in his 60s with acute or convalescent COVID-19.

CDR3 DNA sequence: TGTGCCACCAGCAGAGATATGACCATAGCTCCCCAGCATTTT. Translation gives CATSRDMTIAPQHF. The chain couples TRBV15 to TRBJ1-5; no clear D. V was cut by 0 bases and J by 10 bases, with 13 bases left in between. Germline values: CDR1 LNHNV, CDR2 YYDKDF (reference sequence). The CDR3 length is 14 residues.